This T cell receptor (beta chain) was sequenced for a study of regulatory T cells in long-lasting Graves disease. Regarding the study as a whole: New patients shared fewer public clonotypes (roughly 990) than persistent patients did (roughly 2,600). Lower TCR diversity characterized persistent Graves' patients relative to newly diagnosed patients.

The V and J ends lost 5 bases and 7 bases respectively, with 14 bases between them. The CDR3 is 14 amino acids. Germline V gene sequence: CDR1 SGHAT, CDR2 FQNNGV. iRepertoire HTBI primers and Arm-PCR of CDR3 regions built TCR beta libraries. In the study's own analysis: From all samples, identification returned 14 TRBJ and 60 or so TRBV segments. TCRdb itself ran the multiplex PCR reads through MiXCR, one entry per CDR3 protein. The V and J calls and clone size come from TCRdb's table, not from the authors' own analysis. In the table there are a few hundred thousand distinct CDR3 sequences, around 20% of which are singletons. Time point defined: persistent/refractory GD, antithyroid drugs over 5 years with positive TRAb. There was RNA extracted from PBMCs, and the TCR library was made from it. A peripheral blood sample, 7 to 9.5 milliliters in volume, was drawn into EDTA tubes. This clonotype was counted ten times or more. The antigen is undetermined.

Material: peripheral blood mononuclear cells (PBMCs), obtained when the disease was refractory, from a patient treated with antithyroid drugs. The chain joins TRBV11-2 to TRBJ1-4; unclear D gene. The sequence derives from a female donor with Graves disease. CDR3 protein: CASSPLGTGEKLFF. CDR3 DNA sequence: TGTGCCAGCAGCCCCTTGGGAACGGGTGAAAAACTGTTTTTT.